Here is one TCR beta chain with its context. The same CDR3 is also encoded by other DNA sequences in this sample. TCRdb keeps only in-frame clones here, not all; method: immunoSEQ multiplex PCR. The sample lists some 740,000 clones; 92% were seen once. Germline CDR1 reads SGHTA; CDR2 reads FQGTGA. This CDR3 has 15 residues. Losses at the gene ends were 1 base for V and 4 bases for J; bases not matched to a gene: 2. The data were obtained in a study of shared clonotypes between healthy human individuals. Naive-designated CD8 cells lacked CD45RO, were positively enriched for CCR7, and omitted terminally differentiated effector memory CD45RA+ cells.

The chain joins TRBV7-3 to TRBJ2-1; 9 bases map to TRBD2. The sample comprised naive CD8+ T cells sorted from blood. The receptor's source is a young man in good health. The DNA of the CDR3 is TGTGCCAGCAGCTTAATAGCGGGAGAGTACAATGAGCAGTTCTTC. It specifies CASSLIAGEYNEQFF.